This is a list of T cell receptor beta chains from one sample in a study of CD8+CD57+ T cells in acquired aplastic anemia. TCRdb independently ran MiXCR on the reads; one entry per CDR3 protein. The sample yields roughly 58,000 distinct CDR3 sequences, 50% to 70% seen once. Sequenced material: sorted CD4+, CD8+, or CD8+CD57+ T cells (not recorded which) from PBMCs. These receptors originate from a human donor in good health, serving as a control. Each CDR3 is given with its conserved first and last residue. The D gene is left open where the match is weak. Only part of the rows carry a size: once, few, many, or a class if the clone is expanded.

V gene	J gene	D gene	clone size	CDR3 DNA	CDR3 protein
TRBV7-9	TRBJ2-1	-	-	TGTGCCAGCACCCGGGTCGACAATGAGCAGTTCTTC	CASTRVDNEQFF
TRBV2	TRBJ1-1	TRBD1	-	TGTGCCAGCAGTGTTCGACGGGACAGTGGTGTCGTGGGAGCTTTCTTT	CASSVRRDSGVVGAFF
TRBV5-8	TRBJ2-5	-	many	TGTGCCAGCAGTTCAGGGTGGGACCAGTACTTC	CASSSGWDQYF
TRBV29-1	TRBJ2-7	TRBD1	-	TGCAGCGTTGCTGGTTTCGACAGGGGCGGAACCTACGAGCAGTACTTC	CSVAGFDRGGTYEQYF
TRBV4-3	TRBJ2-5	-	-	TGCGCCAGCAGCCAGGAGATCAGCTCGGACCAGTACTTC	CASSQEISSDQYF
TRBV7-2	TRBJ1-2	-	-	TGTGCCAGCAGCTTAGCGGGAGGTGCTGAGGGCTACACCTTC	CASSLAGGAEGYTF
TRBV7-9	TRBJ2-3	-	-	TGTGCCAGCAGCTTTAGGACAGGGAGGGAGTATTTT	CASSFRTGREYF
TRBV11-2	TRBJ1-6	-	-	TGTGCCAGCAGCCCGTCCTTAACAGGGATTTCACCCCTCCACTTT	CASSPSLTGISPLHF
TRBV19	TRBJ2-1	TRBD2	-	TGTGCCAGTAGCTTCACTAGCGTTCCCTACAATGAGCAGTTCTTC	CASSFTSVPYNEQFF
TRBV19	TRBJ2-7	-	-	TGTGCCAGTAGTAGCTGGGCCTACGAGCAGTACTTC	CASSSWAYEQYF
TRBV19	TRBJ2-1	TRBD2	-	TGTGCCAGTACCACGGGACTAGCGGGGCCGGATGAGCAGTTCTTC	CASTTGLAGPDEQFF
TRBV7-9	TRBJ1-1	-	-	TGTGCCAGCAGTCCGGGGGGGCGGACTGAAGCTTTCTTT	CASSPGGRTEAFF
TRBV7-3	TRBJ1-3	-	-	TGTGCCAGCAGCTCTGCACTTGGAAACACCATATATTTT	CASSSALGNTIYF
TRBV19	TRBJ2-7	TRBD1	-	TGTGCCAGTAGGACCGGGACAGGGACCTACGAGCAGTACTTC	CASRTGTGTYEQYF
TRBV7-9	TRBJ1-1	-	-	TGTGCCAGCAGTATAAGAGGCTTGAACACTGAAGCTTTCTTT	CASSIRGLNTEAFF
TRBV11-3	TRBJ1-4	TRBD1	many	TGTGCCAGCAGCCTCACTGGACAGGGGGGCGAAAAACTGTTTTTT	CASSLTGQGGEKLFF
TRBV12-3/TRBV12-4	TRBJ2-7	-	many	TGTGCCAGCAGTTTATTTCTCTACGAGCAGTACTTC	CASSLFLYEQYF
TRBV10-2	TRBJ1-2	TRBD1	-	TGCGCCAGCAGTGAGACGAGTGGACAGGGTGATGGCTACACCTTC	CASSETSGQGDGYTF
TRBV11-1	TRBJ2-3	TRBD2	-	TGTGCCAGCAGCTTGGGACTAGCGGGAGGGCCCACAGATACGCAGTATTTT	CASSLGLAGGPTDTQYF
TRBV9	TRBJ1-6	-	-	TGTGCCAGCAGCGAGCAGGGGTTGGATTCACCCCTCCACTTT	CASSEQGLDSPLHF